These 9 T cell receptor beta chains were sequenced from one sample in a study of monozygotic twins with inflammatory bowel disease (dated by TCRdb to between 2019 and 2020). The library came from 5' RACE. Instrument on record: Illumina HiSeq 2500. After TCRdb reprocessed the reads, each CDR3 protein sequence was kept as one row, without DNA. This sample's table lists approximately 400,000 distinct CDR3 sequences. Roughly 2.6% of the sample rests with the top ten. Sequencing was carried out using blood. The receptor source for this set is a human donor with ulcerative colitis or Crohn's disease, or a healthy co-twin of an affected twin (not recorded which).

The chain links TRBV20-1 to TRBJ2-2. In germline, CDR1 is DFQATT, CDR2 SNEGSKA (reference sequence). This CDR3 has 14 amino acids. CDR3: CSARNRGSTGELFF.

The chain is built from TRBV4-2 and TRBJ2-5; TCRdb selects TRBD1, and the lack of DNA leaves this call unchecked. This CDR3 contains 14 residues. CDR1 and CDR2 from the germline V gene are LGHNA and YNFKEQ. This chain's CDR3 is CASSQDDSQETQYF.

The chain uses TRBV20-1 and TRBJ2-2; TCRdb's D call of TRBD1 is untestable without DNA. This CDR3 has 13 residues. Germline assignment: CDR1 DFQATT and CDR2 SNEGSKA (reference sequence). The CDR3 protein is CSGQGRNTGELFF.

The J gene is TRBJ2-3, the V gene TRBV7-2; the TRBD1 assignment by TCRdb is unverifiable without DNA. The CDR3 is made up of 16 amino acids. Germline-derived CDR1 and CDR2 are SGHTA and FQGNSA. CDR3 amino acids: CASSLSRRGSTDTQYF.

The chain recombines TRBV30 with TRBJ2-2. The CDR3 contains 13 residues. Germline lookup yields CDR1 GTSNPN and CDR2 SVGIG (reference sequence). The CDR3: CAWSGRATGELFF.

The CDR3 reads CASSSGQDIIGELFF. The gene calls are TRBV11-3 and TRBJ2-2; no DNA is available, so the TRBD1 call from TCRdb remains unchecked. Looked up from germline, CDR1 is SGHNT and CDR2 is YENEEA. This CDR3 spans 15 amino acids. Supplemented by reference TRBV11-3 and TRBJ2-2, the full variable domain reads EAGVVQSPRYKIIEKKQPVAFWCNPISGHNTLYWYLQNLGQGPELLIRYENEEAVDDSQLPKDRFSAERLKGVDSTLKIQPAELGDSAVYLCASSSGQDIIGELFFGEGSRLTVL.

The chain recombines TRBV19 with TRBJ2-6; absent DNA, TCRdb's TRBD1 call cannot be checked. The CDR3 has 17 amino acids. Germline V lookup: CDR1 LNHDA, CDR2 SQIVND (reference sequence). CDR3 sequence reads: CASSISTGYAGANVLTF.

This chain links TRBV5-1 with TRBJ2-6; TCRdb lists TRBD1, though no DNA is available to test this call. The CDR3 is 19 residues long. Per the germline V gene, CDR1 is SGHRS and CDR2 is YFSETQ. CDR3: CASSVFRQGRRSGANVLTF.

CDR3 sequence reads: CASSKEPQEYSNQPQHF. V usage is TRBV5-1 and J usage is TRBJ1-5; TCRdb designates TRBD1, a call that cannot be tested without DNA. The CDR3 runs 17 residues. Germline CDR1 is SGHRS and CDR2 is YFSETQ.